This T cell receptor beta chain was recovered during a study of CD8 T cells in ankylosing spondylitis. Study-level results: CD8+ disease-linked clones were present at relatively low frequencies in blood. A motif of under ten highly homologous TCR beta variants was seen as apparently characteristic of ankylosing spondylitis blood. Researchers reportedly found disease-linked clones significantly enriched in matched ankylosing spondylitis synovial fluid.

Only a few counts were recorded for this clonotype. The antigen is not known. In TCRdb, the 5' RACE reads were re-called with MiXCR into one record per CDR3 protein. The repertoire holds over 30,000 distinct CDR3 sequences, with approximately 10% as singletons. Germline CDR1 MDHEN, CDR2 SYDVKM. This CDR3 is built from 13 residues. V lost 10 bases to trimming and J lost 5 bases, with 15 bases between them. The genes are TRBV28 and TRBJ2-1, with D perhaps given as TRBD1 or TRBD2 (5 bases each). The TCR comes from a male donor with ankylosing spondylitis. The source material was synovial fluid, either unsorted or a sorted T cell fraction (not recorded which). The CDR3 loop reads CATVGAPDNEQFF. The CDR3 nucleotides are TGTGCCACCGTCGGGGCGCCCGACAATGAGCAGTTCTTC.